This T cell receptor (beta chain) was obtained from a study of shared clonotypes between healthy human individuals. TCRdb keeps only in-frame clones here, not all; method: immunoSEQ multiplex PCR. The sample lists some 2,500,000 clones; 93% were seen once. Germline-derived CDR1 and CDR2 are SGHDT and YYEEEE. CDR3 length equals 15 residues. V dropped 0 bases and J dropped 7 bases, with 14 bases sitting between them. The sample comprised naive CD4+ T cells from PBMCs. Indicated subset: CD45RA+ positively selected. The chain joins TRBV5-6 to TRBJ2-4, with a weak D call TRBD2 (6 bases). The receptor's source is a man aged 18 to 30 in good health. Some clones in this sample may be carry-over from other donors' samples. DNA for the CDR3: TGTGCCAGCAGCTTGGCCGGGTACGCGGGGAACATTCAGTACTTC. Its translation is CASSLAGYAGNIQYF.